Sequencing of this TCR beta chain was carried out in a study of identical twins. Study-level findings and limits: Fewer insertions marked abundant cord blood beta clonotypes; young adult naive trended weakly, memory not at all.

This clonotype was picked up a small number of times. Its target is unknown. TCRdb redid the calling of the 5' RACE reads with MiXCR, one entry per CDR3 protein. The data contain hundreds of thousands of distinct CDR3 sequences, about 20% of them singletons. The same data also contributed to another study, on T cells expressing NK-cell markers. That source notes: Sorted T-cell subsets CD3+CD56+NKG2C+, CD3+CD56+NKG2C- and CD3+CD56-NKG2C+ were TCR beta-sequenced. Sorting was restricted to alpha-beta TCR T cells by an anti-gamma-delta TCR antibody in several experiments. The contribution of dominant NKG2C+ clonotypes to CD8+ T cells in about six donors was 1.0-7.0%.

Sequencing was performed on PBMCs. This TCR was recovered from a woman between 18 and 30 years old in good health.

The CDR3 nucleotides are TGCAGTGCCCTACCGGGACAGGCTGATTCCTACGAGCAGTACTTC. Its protein product is CSALPGQADSYEQYF. The chain joins TRBV20-1 to TRBJ2-7, with 8 bases that match TRBD1. J lost 1 base, V lost 6 bases, and 11 bases had no gene match. The CDR3 loop spans 15 amino acids. Germline CDR1 is DFQATT and CDR2 is SNEGSKA (reference sequence).